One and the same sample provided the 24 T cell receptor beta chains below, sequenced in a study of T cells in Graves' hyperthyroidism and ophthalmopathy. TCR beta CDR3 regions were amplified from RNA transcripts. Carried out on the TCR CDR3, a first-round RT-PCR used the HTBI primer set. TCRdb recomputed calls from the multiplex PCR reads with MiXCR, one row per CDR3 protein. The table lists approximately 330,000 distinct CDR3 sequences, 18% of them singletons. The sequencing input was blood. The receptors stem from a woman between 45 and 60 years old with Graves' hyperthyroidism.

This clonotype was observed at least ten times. The CDR3 sequence is CASSENGRDPRETQYF. The CDR3 DNA follows: TGTGCCAGCAGTGAAAACGGGAGAGACCCTAGGGAGACCCAGTACTTC. V usage is TRBV2 and J usage is TRBJ2-5; a weak D match, TRBD2 (6 bases). The germline gives CDR1 SNHLY, CDR2 FYNNEI. V was trimmed by 2 bases and J by 5 bases, leaving 18 bases between them. The CDR3 totals 16 residues.

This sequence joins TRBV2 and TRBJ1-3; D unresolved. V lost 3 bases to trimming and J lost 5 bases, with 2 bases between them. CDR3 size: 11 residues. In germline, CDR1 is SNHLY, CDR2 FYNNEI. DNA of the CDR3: TGTGCCAGCAGTGACCGAAACACCATATATTTT. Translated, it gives CASSDRNTIYF. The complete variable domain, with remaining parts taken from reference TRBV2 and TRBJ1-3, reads EPEVTQTPSHQVTQMGQEVILRCVPISNHLYFYWYRQILGQKVEFLVSFYNNEISEKSEIFDDQFSVERPDGSNFTLKIRSTKLEDSAMYFCASSDRNTIYFGEGSWLTVV.

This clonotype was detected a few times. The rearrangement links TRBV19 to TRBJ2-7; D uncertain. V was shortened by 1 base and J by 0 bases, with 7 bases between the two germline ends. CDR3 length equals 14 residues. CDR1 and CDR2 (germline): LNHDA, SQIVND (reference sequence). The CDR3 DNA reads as TGTGCCAGTAGTATAGGAACAAGCTCCTACGAGCAGTACTTC. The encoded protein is CASSIGTSSYEQYF.

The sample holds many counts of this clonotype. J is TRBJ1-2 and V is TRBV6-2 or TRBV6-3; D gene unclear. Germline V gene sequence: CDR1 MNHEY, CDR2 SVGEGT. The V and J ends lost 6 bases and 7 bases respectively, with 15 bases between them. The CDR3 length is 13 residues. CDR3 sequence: CASSPELRFGYTF. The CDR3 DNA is TGTGCCAGCAGCCCAGAACTTAGGTTTGGCTACACCTTC.

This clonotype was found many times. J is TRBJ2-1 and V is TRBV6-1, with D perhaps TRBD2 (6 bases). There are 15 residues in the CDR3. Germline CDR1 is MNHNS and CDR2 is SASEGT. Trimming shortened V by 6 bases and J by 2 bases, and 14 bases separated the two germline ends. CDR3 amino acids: CASRLTGLTYNEQFF. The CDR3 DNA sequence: TGTGCCAGCAGGTTAACGGGACTGACCTACAATGAGCAGTTCTTC.

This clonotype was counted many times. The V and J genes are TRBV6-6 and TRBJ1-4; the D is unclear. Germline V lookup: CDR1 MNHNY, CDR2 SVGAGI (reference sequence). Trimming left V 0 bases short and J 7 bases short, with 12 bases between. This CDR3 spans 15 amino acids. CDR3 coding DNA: TGTGCCAGCAGTTACTCCGGCACTACCTTTGAAAAACTGTTTTTT. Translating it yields CASSYSGTTFEKLFF.

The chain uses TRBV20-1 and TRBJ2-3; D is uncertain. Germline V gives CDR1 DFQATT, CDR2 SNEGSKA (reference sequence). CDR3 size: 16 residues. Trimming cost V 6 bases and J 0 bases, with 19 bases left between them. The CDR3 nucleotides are TGCAGTGCCCGTTCCCGGGCCCTCCTTAGCACAGATACGCAGTATTTT. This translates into CSARSRALLSTDTQYF.

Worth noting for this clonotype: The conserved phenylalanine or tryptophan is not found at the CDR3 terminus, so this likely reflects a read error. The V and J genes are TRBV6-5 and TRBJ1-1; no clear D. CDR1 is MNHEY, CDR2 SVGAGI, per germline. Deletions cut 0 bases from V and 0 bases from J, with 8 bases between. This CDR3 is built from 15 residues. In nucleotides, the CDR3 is TGTGCCAGCAGTTACTCGTCCCCCATGAACACTGAAGCTTTCTCT. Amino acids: CASSYSSPMNTEAFS.

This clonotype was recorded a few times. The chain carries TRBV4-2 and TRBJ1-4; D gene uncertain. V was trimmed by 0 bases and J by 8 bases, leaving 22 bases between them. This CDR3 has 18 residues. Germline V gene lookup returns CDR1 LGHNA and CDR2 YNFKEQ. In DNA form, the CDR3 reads TGTGCCAGCAGCCAAGATGGGAGGGTTGAGCGCGGATTCGAAAAACTGTTTTTT. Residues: CASSQDGRVERGFEKLFF.

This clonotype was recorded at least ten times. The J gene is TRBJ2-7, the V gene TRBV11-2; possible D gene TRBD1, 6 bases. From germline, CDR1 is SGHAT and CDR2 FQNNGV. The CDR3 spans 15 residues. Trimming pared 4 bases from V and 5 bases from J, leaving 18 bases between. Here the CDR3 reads CASSSGQGNFHEQYF. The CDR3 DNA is TGTGCCAGCAGCTCGGGGCAGGGGAATTTCCACGAGCAGTACTTC.

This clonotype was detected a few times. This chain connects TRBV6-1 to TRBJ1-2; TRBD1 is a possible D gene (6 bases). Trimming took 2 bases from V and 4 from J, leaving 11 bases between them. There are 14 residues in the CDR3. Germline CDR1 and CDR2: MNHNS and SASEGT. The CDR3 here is CASSERAGAYGYTF. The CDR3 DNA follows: TGTGCCAGCAGTGAACGGGCAGGGGCCTATGGCTACACCTTC.

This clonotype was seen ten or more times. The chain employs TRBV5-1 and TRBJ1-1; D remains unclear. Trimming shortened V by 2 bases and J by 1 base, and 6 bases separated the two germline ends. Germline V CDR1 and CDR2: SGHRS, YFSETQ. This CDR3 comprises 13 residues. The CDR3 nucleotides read TGCGCCAGCAGCTTCCGACAGAACACTGAAGCTTTCTTT. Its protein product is CASSFRQNTEAFF.

The CDR3 here is CASSLGQPNEKLFF. CDR3 DNA: TGCGCCAGCAGCTTAGGTCAGCCTAATGAAAAACTGTTTTTT. The rearrangement links TRBV5-1 to TRBJ1-4; D call uncertain. This CDR3 has 14 residues. Germline lookup yields CDR1 SGHRS and CDR2 YFSETQ. Trimming left V 2 bases short and J 3 bases short, with 8 bases between.

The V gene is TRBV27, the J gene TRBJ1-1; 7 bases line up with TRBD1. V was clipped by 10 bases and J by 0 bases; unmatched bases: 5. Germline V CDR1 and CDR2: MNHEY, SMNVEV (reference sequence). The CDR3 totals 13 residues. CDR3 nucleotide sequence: TGTGCCACCAGACAGGGATTGAACACTGAAGCTTTCTTT. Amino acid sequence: CATRQGLNTEAFF.

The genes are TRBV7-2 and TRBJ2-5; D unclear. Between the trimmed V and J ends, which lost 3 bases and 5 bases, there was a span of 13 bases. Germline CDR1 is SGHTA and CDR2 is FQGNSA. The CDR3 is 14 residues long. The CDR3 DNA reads TGTGCCAGCAGCTTGGCGGCAAGCGAGGAGACCCAGTACTTC. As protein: CASSLAASEETQYF.

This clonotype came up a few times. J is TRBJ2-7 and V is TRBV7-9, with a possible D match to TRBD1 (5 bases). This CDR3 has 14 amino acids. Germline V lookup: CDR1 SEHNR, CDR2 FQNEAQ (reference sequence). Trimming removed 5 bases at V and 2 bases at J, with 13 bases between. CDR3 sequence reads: CASSKDSNTYEQYF. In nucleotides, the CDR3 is TGTGCCAGCAGCAAAGACAGTAACACCTACGAGCAGTACTTC.

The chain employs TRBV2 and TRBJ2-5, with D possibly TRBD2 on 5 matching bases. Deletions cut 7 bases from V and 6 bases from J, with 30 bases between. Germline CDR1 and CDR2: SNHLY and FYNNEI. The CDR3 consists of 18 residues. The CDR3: CASTSGSRSGSNLKTQYF. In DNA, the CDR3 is TGTGCCAGCACCTCGGGATCCCGGAGCGGTAGCAATTTGAAGACCCAGTACTTC.

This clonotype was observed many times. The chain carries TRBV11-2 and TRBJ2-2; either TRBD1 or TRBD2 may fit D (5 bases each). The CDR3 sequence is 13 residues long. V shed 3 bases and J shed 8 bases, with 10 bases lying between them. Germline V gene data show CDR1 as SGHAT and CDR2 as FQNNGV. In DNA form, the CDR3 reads TGTGCCAGCAGCTTGATTGGGGGAGGGGAGCTGTTTTTT. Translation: CASSLIGGGELFF.

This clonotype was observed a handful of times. CDR3 sequence: CSVAESGNTEAFF. The CDR3 DNA sequence: TGCAGTGTAGCCGAGTCAGGGAACACTGAAGCTTTCTTT. J is TRBJ1-1 and V is TRBV20-1; D gene ambiguous. Germline CDR1 reads DFQATT; CDR2 reads SNEGSKA (reference sequence). This CDR3 contains 13 residues. V lost 7 bases, J lost 1 base, and 13 bases lay in between.

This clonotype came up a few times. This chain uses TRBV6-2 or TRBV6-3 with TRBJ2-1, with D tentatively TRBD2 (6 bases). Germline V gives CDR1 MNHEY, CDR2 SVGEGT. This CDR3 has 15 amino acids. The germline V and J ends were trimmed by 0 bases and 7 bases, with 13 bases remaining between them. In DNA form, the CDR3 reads TGTGCCAGCAGTTACTCGAGAGGGACTTGGAATGAGCAGTTCTTC. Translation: CASSYSRGTWNEQFF.

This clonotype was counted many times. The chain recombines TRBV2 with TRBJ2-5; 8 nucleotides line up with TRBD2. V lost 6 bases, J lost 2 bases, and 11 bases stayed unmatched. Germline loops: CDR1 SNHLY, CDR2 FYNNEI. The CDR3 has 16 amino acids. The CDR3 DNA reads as TGTGCCAGCAGGGAGCCGGCGACTAGCGAGCAAGAGACCCAGTACTTC. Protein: CASREPATSEQETQYF.

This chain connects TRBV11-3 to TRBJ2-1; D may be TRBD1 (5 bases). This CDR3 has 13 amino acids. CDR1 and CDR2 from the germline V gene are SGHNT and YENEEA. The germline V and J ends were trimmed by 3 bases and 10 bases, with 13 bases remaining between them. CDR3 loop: CASSFLQGGEQFF. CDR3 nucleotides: TGTGCCAGCAGCTTCCTTCAGGGCGGAGAGCAGTTCTTC.

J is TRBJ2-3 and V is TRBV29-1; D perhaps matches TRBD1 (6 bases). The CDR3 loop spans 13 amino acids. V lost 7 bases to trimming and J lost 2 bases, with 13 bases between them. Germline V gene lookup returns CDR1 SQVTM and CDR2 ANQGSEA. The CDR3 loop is CSATRQDTDTQYF. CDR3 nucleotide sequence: TGCAGCGCCACACGACAGGACACAGATACGCAGTATTTT.

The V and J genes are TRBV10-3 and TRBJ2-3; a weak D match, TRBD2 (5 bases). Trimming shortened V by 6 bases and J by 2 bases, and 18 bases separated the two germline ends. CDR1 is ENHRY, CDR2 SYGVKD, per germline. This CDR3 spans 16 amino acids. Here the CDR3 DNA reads TGTGCCATCAGGGATCCGGGATCCTACTACACAGATACGCAGTATTTT. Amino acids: CAIRDPGSYYTDTQYF.